The 13 T cell receptor beta chains below come from one sample, sequenced in a study of PD-1 blockade in classical Hodgkin lymphoma. Indicated time point: newly diagnosed, previously untreated cHL patient sample. Repertoires were generated with immunoSEQ multiplex PCR, while TCRdb's copy carries only in-frame clones and drops some. The sample has 47,000 or so clones, roughly 91% seen once. Source material: peripheral blood mononuclear cells (PBMCs). Every receptor here comes from a human donor with classical Hodgkin lymphoma.

The chain carries TRBV6-5 and TRBJ2-3, with 8 bases aligning to TRBD1. There are 15 residues in the CDR3. Germline values: CDR1 MNHEY, CDR2 SVGAGI. J was trimmed by 4 bases and V by 2 bases; bases with no gene match: 5. The CDR3 reads CASSYLDRVADTQYF. The CDR3 region has the DNA TGTGCCAGCAGTTACCTGGACAGGGTCGCAGATACGCAGTATTTT.

The rearrangement uses TRBV7-9 and TRBJ2-4; a possible D gene is TRBD1 (5 bases). Germline V lookup: CDR1 SEHNR, CDR2 FQNEAQ (reference sequence). V dropped 1 base and J dropped 1 base, with 11 bases sitting between them. This CDR3 is built from 16 residues. This CDR3 reads CASSLVRVRAKNIQYF. The CDR3, as DNA: TGTGCCAGCAGCTTAGTCAGGGTGAGGGCCAAAAACATTCAGTACTTC.

The J gene is TRBJ2-1, the V gene TRBV19; 10 bases are shared with TRBD2. CDR1 LNHDA and CDR2 SQIVND come from the germline V gene (reference sequence). V was clipped by 6 bases and J by 6 bases; unmatched bases: 8. The CDR3 has 15 residues. CDR3 sequence (DNA): TGTGCCAGTAGCTGGGATCTAGCGGGAGCCAATGAGCAGTTCTTC. Protein product: CASSWDLAGANEQFF.

The V and J genes are TRBV7-8 and TRBJ2-2; no clear D. This CDR3 is built from 17 residues. Germline values: CDR1 SGHVS, CDR2 FQNEAQ. The V end was cut by 5 bases, the J end by 1 base, with 17 bases between. CDR3 protein: CASSRKRWTQNTGELFF. The CDR3 DNA reads as TGTGCCAGCAGCCGTAAGAGGTGGACCCAGAACACCGGGGAGCTGTTTTTT.

The chain combines TRBV6-5 with TRBJ1-2, with TRBD1 as a possible D gene (5 bases). Trimming cost V 6 bases and J 3 bases, with 17 bases left between them. The CDR3 loop spans 15 amino acids. CDR1 is MNHEY, CDR2 SVGAGI, per germline. The CDR3 is CASSIGTGVDYGYTF. The CDR3 DNA reads TGTGCCAGCAGCATCGGGACCGGGGTTGACTATGGCTACACCTTC.

The J gene is TRBJ1-2, the V gene TRBV6-5, with a possible D match to TRBD1 (5 bases). Germline assignment: CDR1 MNHEY and CDR2 SVGAGI. This CDR3 has 13 amino acids. Deletions cut 6 bases from V and 2 bases from J, with 10 bases between. CDR3 region: CASRAPGNYGYTF. In DNA form, the CDR3 reads TGTGCCAGCAGGGCCCCAGGGAACTATGGCTACACCTTC.

The chain couples TRBV4-2 to TRBJ1-1, with 8 bases fitting TRBD1. CDR1 and CDR2 (germline): LGHNA, YNFKEQ. J gave up 1 base and V 3 bases, and 4 bases lay outside the gene matches. The CDR3 is 15 residues long. Here the CDR3 reads CASSHIQGGNTEAFF. CDR3 DNA: TGTGCCAGCAGCCATATACAGGGGGGGAACACTGAAGCTTTCTTT.

The chain links TRBV27 to TRBJ2-3; perhaps TRBD2 as D (6 bases). V was trimmed by 5 bases and J by 5 bases, leaving 20 bases between them. Germline assignment: CDR1 MNHEY and CDR2 SMNVEV (reference sequence). The CDR3 spans 16 residues. The CDR3 nucleotides are TGTGCCAGCAGTCCTCAGCTAGCGACACCCCGAGATACGCAGTATTTT. This gives the protein CASSPQLATPRDTQYF.

This chain links TRBV4-1 with TRBJ2-7, with a weak D call TRBD1 (6 bases). Trimming cost V 5 bases and J 9 bases, with 11 bases left between them. This CDR3 comprises 11 residues. The V gene's germline CDR1 is MGHRA and CDR2 YSYEKL. The CDR3: CASSSSGVQYF. In DNA form, the CDR3 reads TGCGCCAGCAGCTCCTCAGGGGTGCAGTACTTC.

CDR3 loop: CASRGVGNTIYF. CDR3 DNA sequence: TGCGCCAGCCGAGGAGTAGGAAACACCATATATTTT. This chain joins TRBV10-2 and TRBJ1-3; D gene uncertain. The germline CDR1 and CDR2 sequences are WSHSY and SAAADI. The CDR3 loop spans 12 amino acids. Trimming shortened V by 8 bases and J by 4 bases, and 9 bases separated the two germline ends.

This clone was seen a few times. CDR3 sequence (DNA): TGTGCCAGCAGTATCGGGACACCCGGAAACACCATATATTTT. It specifies CASSIGTPGNTIYF. The chain is built from TRBV2 and TRBJ1-3; D is perhaps TRBD1 (6 bases). CDR1 SNHLY and CDR2 FYNNEI come from the germline V gene. The CDR3 has 14 amino acids. Trimming shortened V by 5 bases and J by 4 bases, and 12 bases separated the two germline ends.

This chain links TRBV19 with TRBJ2-1; 10 bases match TRBD1. This CDR3 contains 15 residues. The V gene end was trimmed by 4 bases and the J gene end by 9 bases; junction bases not matched to a gene: 9. CDR1 LNHDA and CDR2 SQIVND come from the germline V gene (reference sequence). The CDR3 reads CASSTRDRGGGEQFF. DNA for the CDR3: TGTGCCAGTAGTACCCGGGACAGGGGAGGTGGTGAGCAGTTCTTC. Variable domain in full (rest from reference TRBV19 and TRBJ2-1): DGGITQSPKYLFRKEGQNVTLSCEQNLNHDAMYWYRQDPGQGLRLIYYSQIVNDFQKGDIAEGYSVSREKKESFPLTVTSAQKNPTAFYLCASSTRDRGGGEQFFGPGTRLTVL.

CDR3 in DNA: TGTGCCAGCAGCCCGCAGGGGAGGGAGACCCAGTACTTC. Translated: CASSPQGRETQYF. The V gene is TRBV5-4, the J gene TRBJ2-5, with D perhaps assigned TRBD1 or TRBD2 (6 bases each). Germline assignment: CDR1 SGHNT and CDR2 YYREEE (reference sequence). This CDR3 has 13 residues. V shed 4 bases and J shed 5 bases, with 12 bases lying between them.